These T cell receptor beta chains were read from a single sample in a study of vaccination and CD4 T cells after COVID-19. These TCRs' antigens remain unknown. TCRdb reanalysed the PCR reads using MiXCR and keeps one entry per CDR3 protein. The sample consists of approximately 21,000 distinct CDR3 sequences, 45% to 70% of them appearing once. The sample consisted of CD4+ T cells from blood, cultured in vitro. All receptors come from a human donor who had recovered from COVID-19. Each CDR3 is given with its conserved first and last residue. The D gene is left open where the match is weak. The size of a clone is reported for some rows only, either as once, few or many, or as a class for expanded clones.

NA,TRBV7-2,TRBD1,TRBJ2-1,CASSLGQVYGSYNEQFF,TGTGCCAGCAGCTTGGGACAGGTCTACGGCTCCTACAATGAGCAGTTCTTC
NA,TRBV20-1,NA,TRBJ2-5,CSATDPSGTQYF,TGCAGTGCTACCGACCCGTCGGGGACCCAGTACTTC
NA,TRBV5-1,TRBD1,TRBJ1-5,CASSLEGQGSQPQHF,TGCGCCAGCAGCTTGGAGGGACAGGGTTCTCAGCCCCAGCATTTT
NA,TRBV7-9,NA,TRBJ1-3,CASSLALGNTIYF,TGTGCCAGCAGCTTAGCGCTCGGAAACACCATATATTTT
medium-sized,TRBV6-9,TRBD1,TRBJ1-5,CASTMTGQQPQHF,TGTGCCAGCACCATGACAGGGCAGCAGCCCCAGCATTTT
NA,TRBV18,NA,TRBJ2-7,CASSGGDRAYEQYF,TGTGCCAGCTCAGGGGGCGACCGTGCCTACGAGCAGTACTTC
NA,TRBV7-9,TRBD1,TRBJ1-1,CASSPRQGLNTEAFF,TGTGCCAGCAGCCCACGACAGGGCTTGAACACTGAAGCTTTCTTT
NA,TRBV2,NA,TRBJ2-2,CASVEAGELFF,TGTGCCAGCGTAGAGGCCGGGGAGCTGTTTTTT
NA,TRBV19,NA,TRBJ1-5,CASTTLPSLSNQPQHF,TGTGCCAGTACCACCCTCCCGTCTCTTAGCAATCAGCCCCAGCATTTT
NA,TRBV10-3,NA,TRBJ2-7,CAISTGTGYEQYF,TGTGCCATCAGTACCGGAACAGGCTACGAGCAGTACTTC
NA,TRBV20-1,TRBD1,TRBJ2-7,CSAAPWVPGQGLLNEQYF,TGCAGTGCTGCCCCGTGGGTACCGGGACAGGGGCTCTTAAACGAGCAGTACTTC
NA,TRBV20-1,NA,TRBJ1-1,CSAPLQGSRTEAFF,TGCAGTGCGCCACTTCAGGGGAGTAGGACTGAAGCTTTCTTT
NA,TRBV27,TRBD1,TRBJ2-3,CASRTRTGTDTQYF,TGTGCCAGCAGGACCCGGACAGGGACAGATACGCAGTATTTT
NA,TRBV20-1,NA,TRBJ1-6,CSARGERNSPLHF,TGCAGTGCTAGGGGGGAAAGGAATTCACCCCTCCACTTT
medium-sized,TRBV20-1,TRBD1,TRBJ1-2,CSARAQPRGPNYGYTF,TGCAGTGCTAGAGCGCAACCCAGGGGGCCAAACTATGGCTACACCTTC
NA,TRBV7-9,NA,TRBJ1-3,CASSLGGSGNTIYF,TGTGCCAGCAGCCTAGGTGGCTCTGGAAACACCATATATTTT
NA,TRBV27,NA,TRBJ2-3,CASSLVGTDTQYF,TGTGCCAGCAGTTTAGTAGGCACAGATACGCAGTATTTT
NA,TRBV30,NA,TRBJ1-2,CAWSVPGLSSGYTF,TGTGCCTGGAGTGTACCTGGCTTGTCGAGTGGCTACACCTTC
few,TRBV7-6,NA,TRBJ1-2,CASSPRLEGYGYTF,TGTGCCAGCAGCCCCCGATTGGAGGGCTATGGCTACACCTTC
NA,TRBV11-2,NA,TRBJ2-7,CASSPSRTALTYEQYF,TGTGCCAGCAGCCCCTCCCGGACAGCCTTAACCTACGAGCAGTACTTC
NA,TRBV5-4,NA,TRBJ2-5,CASSLASQGGGETQYF,TGTGCCAGCAGCTTGGCTAGCCAGGGAGGTGGAGAGACCCAGTACTTC
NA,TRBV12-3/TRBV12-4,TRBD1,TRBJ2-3,CASTPTGVDTQYF,TGTGCCAGCACCCCGACAGGGGTGGATACGCAGTATTTT
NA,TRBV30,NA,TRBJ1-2,CAWSVRGKGGYTF,TGTGCCTGGAGTGTAAGGGGGAAGGGTGGCTACACCTTC
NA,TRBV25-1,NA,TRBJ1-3,CASSESGNTIYF,TGTGCCAGCAGCGAGTCTGGAAACACCATATATTTT
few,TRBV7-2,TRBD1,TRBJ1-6,CASSLRGLDSPLHF,TGTGCCAGCAGCTTGAGGGGGCTCGATTCACCCCTCCACTTT
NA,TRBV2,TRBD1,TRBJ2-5,CASSVGTGGWETQYF,TGTGCCAGCAGCGTCGGGACAGGGGGCTGGGAGACCCAGTACTTC
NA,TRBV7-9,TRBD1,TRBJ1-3,CASSLVLGQGRNTIYF,TGTGCCAGCAGCTTAGTCTTGGGACAGGGGAGAAACACCATATATTTT
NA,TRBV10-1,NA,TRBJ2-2,CASSEGGAGSKKLFF,TGCGCCAGCAGTGAGGGAGGGGCCGGCTCGAAGAAGCTGTTTTTT
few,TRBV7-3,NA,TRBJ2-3,CASSIDSVSTDTQYF,TGTGCCAGCAGCATCGACAGTGTTAGCACAGATACGCAGTATTTT
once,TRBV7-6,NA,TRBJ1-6,CASSKEAGASYNSPLHF,TGTGCCAGCAGCAAAGAGGCGGGGGCCTCCTATAATTCACCCCTCCACTTT
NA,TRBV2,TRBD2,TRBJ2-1,CASRLIAGGPGEQFF,TGTGCCAGCAGACTCATAGCGGGAGGGCCCGGTGAGCAGTTCTTC
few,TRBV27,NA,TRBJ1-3,CASSSGVGNTIYF,TGTGCCAGCAGTTCAGGGGTAGGAAACACCATATATTTT
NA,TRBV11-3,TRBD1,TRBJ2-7,CASSREGQISYEQYF,TGTGCCAGCAGCCGAGAGGGACAGATTTCCTACGAGCAGTACTTC
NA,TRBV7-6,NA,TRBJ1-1,CASSFRQSTEAFF,TGTGCCAGCAGCTTTCGCCAATCCACCGAAGCTTTCTTT
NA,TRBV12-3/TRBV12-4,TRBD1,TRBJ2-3,CASSPEWDRGTDTQYF,TGTGCCAGCAGCCCAGAATGGGACAGGGGCACAGATACGCAGTATTTT
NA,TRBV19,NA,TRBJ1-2,CASSLLTNYGYTF,TGTGCCAGTTCATTGCTTACTAACTATGGCTACACCTTC
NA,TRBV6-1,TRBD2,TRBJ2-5,CASSEKRGKYQETQYF,TGTGCCAGCAGTGAAAAGCGGGGCAAGTACCAAGAGACCCAGTACTTC
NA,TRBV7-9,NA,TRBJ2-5,CASSLGRGMETQYF,TGTGCCAGCAGCTTAGGTAGGGGAATGGAGACCCAGTACTTC
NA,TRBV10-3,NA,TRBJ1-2,CAISETRSDYGYTF,TGTGCCATCAGTGAAACGAGGAGCGACTATGGCTACACCTTC
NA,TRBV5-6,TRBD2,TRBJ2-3,CASRPAWTSGGSFTDTQYF,TGTGCCAGCAGACCCGCTTGGACTAGCGGGGGGTCCTTCACAGATACGCAGTATTTT
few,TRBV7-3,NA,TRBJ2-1,CASSSPTSDEQFF,TGTGCCAGCAGCTCCCCGACCAGCGATGAGCAGTTCTTC